The sequence of this T cell receptor beta chain was determined in a study of long-term antiretroviral therapy in people with HIV. Researchers report immunoSEQ v3.0 was run at survey level. TCRdb keeps only in-frame clones here, not all; method: immunoSEQ multiplex PCR. The sample yields about 25,000 clones, almost 80% seen once. Specimens carried about 0.85-11 million cryopreserved PBMC before DNA extraction. The trim removed 5 bases at V and 10 bases at J, leaving 14 bases unmatched. CDR1 is SEHNR and CDR2 is FQNEAQ in the germline V gene (reference sequence). The CDR3 loop spans 15 amino acids. The TCR originated in a man in his thirties or forties with HIV. Specimen: unsorted PBMCs, collected 2.1 years after starting antiretroviral therapy. The chain is built from TRBV7-9 and TRBJ2-1; TRBD2 agrees at 7 bases. In nucleotides, the CDR3 is TGTGCCAGCAGCCCAGTGACTAGCCGGGGGTGGGAGCAGTTCTTC. It translates to CASSPVTSRGWEQFF.